The T cell receptor beta chain under discussion was sequenced for a study of blood T cell repertoires in COVID-19. Germline CDR1 is MNHEY and CDR2 is SVGEGT. The CDR3 contains 13 residues. The ends lost 3 bases at V and 4 bases at J; junction bases unmatched: 2. Measured with immunoSEQ multiplex PCR; TCRdb has only the in-frame clones, and not every one. The sample has about 50,000 clones; more than 75% are singletons. The V call is TRBV6-2 or TRBV6-3, the J call TRBJ2-7; 8 nucleotides line up with TRBD2. The specimen sequenced was peripheral blood. The receptor was derived from a human donor in a cohort sampled during active COVID-19. The CDR3 here is CASSYSGKYEQYF. For the CDR3, the DNA is TGTGCCAGCAGTTATAGCGGGAAGTACGAGCAGTACTTC.